These 22 T cell receptor beta chains were all obtained from the same sample, sequenced in a study of graft-versus-host responses after intestinal transplantation. Which antigens these TCRs recognize remains unknown. The data were produced by immunoSEQ multiplex PCR, yet TCRdb's version contains in-frame clones alone and is incomplete. The sample consists of roughly 100,000 clones, over 85% of them appearing once. The source was unstimulated CD8+ T cells sorted from spleen or lymph node cells, collected before intestinal transplant. The source is a human donor who received an intestinal transplant.

The DNA for the CDR3 is TGTGCCAGCAGCTGGGGACCGGGGGGCAGCTCTGGGGCCAACGTCCTGACTTTC. Residues: CASSWGPGGSSGANVLTF. V is TRBV5-4 and J is TRBJ2-6, with D possibly being TRBD2 (7 bases). The germline V gene has CDR1 SGHNT and CDR2 YYREEE (reference sequence). V was cut by 3 bases and J by 0 bases, with 16 bases left in between. CDR3 size: 18 residues. Looking up the rest from reference TRBV5-4 and TRBJ2-6 gives the full variable domain: ETGVTQSPTHLIKTRGQQVTLRCSSQSGHNTVSWYQQALGQGPQFIFQYYREEENGRGNFPPRFSGLQFPNYSSELNVNALELDDSALYLCASSWGPGGSSGANVLTFGAGSRLTVL.

This rearrangement joins TRBV4-1 to TRBJ2-7; 9 bases fit TRBD2. Losses at the gene ends were 1 base for V and 4 bases for J; bases not matched to a gene: 5. The CDR3 consists of 15 residues. Per germline, CDR1 MGHRA and CDR2 YSYEKL. Here the CDR3 DNA reads TGCGCCAGCAGCCAAGTCGGCGGGGGGGCGTACGAGCAGTACTTC. Its protein is CASSQVGGGAYEQYF.

The CDR3 protein is CASSSPIEGTDTQYF. CDR3 bases: TGTGCCAGCAGCTCCCCCATTGAGGGCACAGATACGCAGTATTTT. The chain combines TRBV7-9 with TRBJ2-3; no clear D. Trimming removed 4 bases at V and 1 base at J, with 12 bases between. CDR1 is SEHNR, CDR2 FQNEAQ, per germline (reference sequence). This CDR3 region has 15 residues.

The chain employs TRBV19 and TRBJ2-7; D is unresolved. CDR3 length equals 13 residues. Germline V gives CDR1 LNHDA, CDR2 SQIVND (reference sequence). V was shortened by 6 bases and J by 1 base, with 10 bases between the two germline ends. CDR3 sequence (DNA): TGTGCCAGTAGCTCCCATGGATCCTACGAGCAGTACTTC. It translates to CASSSHGSYEQYF.

This clone showed up just once. The J gene is TRBJ2-1, the V gene TRBV7-9, with D perhaps matching TRBD1 (6 bases). CDR3 length: 12 residues. Trimming removed 6 bases at V and 6 bases at J, with 9 bases between. Germline lookup yields CDR1 SEHNR and CDR2 FQNEAQ (reference sequence). The CDR3 spells CASSGGFNEQFF. CDR3 nucleotides: TGTGCCAGCAGTGGGGGCTTCAATGAGCAGTTCTTC.

As to this clone: One end of the junction fails to match germline, which may point to a read error. CDR3 protein: CASRGLASHEQYF. The CDR3 bases are TGTGCCAGCAGGGGATTAGCCTCCCACGAGCAGTACTTC. This rearrangement joins TRBV27 to TRBJ2-7; D uncertain. Germline V CDR1 and CDR2: MNHEY, SMNVEV (reference sequence). This CDR3 region has 13 residues.

The rearrangement uses TRBV19 and TRBJ1-1; D is undetermined. Germline V gene sequence: CDR1 LNHDA, CDR2 SQIVND (reference sequence). Trimming stripped 3 bases from V and 7 bases from J, with 15 bases between. This CDR3 has 14 amino acids. The CDR3 DNA reads as TGTGCCAGTAGTATCATCGGCGGCAGCAGTGAAGCTTTCTTT. This codes for CASSIIGGSSEAFF.

This clone was seen more than once but under ten times. The chain couples TRBV5-6 to TRBJ2-7; 7 bases match TRBD2. Germline assignment: CDR1 SGHDT and CDR2 YYEEEE. The length of the CDR3 is 14 residues. The junction had 7 bases not matched to a gene; V was cut back by 4 bases and J by 3 bases. This CDR3 is CASSDRDYHYEQYF. For the CDR3, the DNA is TGTGCCAGCAGCGACCGGGACTACCACTACGAGCAGTACTTC.

The chain couples TRBV7-2 to TRBJ2-7; TRBD2 aligns across 7 bases. Germline values: CDR1 SGHTA, CDR2 FQGNSA. This CDR3 spans 16 amino acids. Trimming removed 1 base from V and 0 bases from J; junction bases left unmatched: 6. In DNA form, the CDR3 reads TGTGCCAGCAGCTTAGTTAGGGAGGGAAACTCCTACGAGCAGTACTTC. It encodes CASSLVREGNSYEQYF.

V usage is TRBV5-6 and J usage is TRBJ2-3; D gene uncertain. The germline CDR1 and CDR2 sequences are SGHDT and YYEEEE. With 4 bases removed from V and 4 bases from J, the gap between germline ends came to 10 bases. CDR3 length equals 13 residues. CDR3 protein: CASSPISADTQYF. In nucleotides, the CDR3 is TGTGCCAGCAGCCCTATATCAGCAGATACGCAGTATTTT.

Comments on this clone: The sample contains more than one DNA sequence encoding this CDR3. The rearrangement uses TRBV27 and TRBJ1-1, with D hard to call. The V end lost 3 bases, the J end lost 4 bases, and 9 bases lay between the germline ends. Germline V gene data show CDR1 as MNHEY and CDR2 as SMNVEV (reference sequence). This CDR3 is 13 amino acids long. The CDR3 loop reads CASSLGGGTEAFF. CDR3 sequence (DNA): TGTGCCAGCAGTTTGGGAGGCGGCACTGAAGCTTTCTTT.

This sequence joins TRBV4-1 and TRBJ2-1; TRBD2 aligns across 8 bases. Germline assignment: CDR1 MGHRA and CDR2 YSYEKL. The CDR3 loop spans 13 amino acids. The J segment lost 10 bases and the V segment lost 1 base, leaving 3 bases of the junction unmatched. The CDR3 protein is CASSQASGGEQFF. In nucleotides, the CDR3 is TGCGCCAGCAGCCAAGCTTCGGGAGGGGAGCAGTTCTTC.

The V call is TRBV4-1, the J call TRBJ1-1; maybe TRBD1 (5 bases). The germline gives CDR1 MGHRA, CDR2 YSYEKL. This CDR3 is 13 amino acids long. V was clipped by 1 base and J by 12 bases, with 15 bases between them. CDR3: CASSQGEQAKTFF. The DNA of the CDR3 is TGCGCCAGCAGCCAAGGTGAACAGGCGAAGACTTTCTTT.

V is TRBV29-1 and J is TRBJ1-1; 7 bases match TRBD1. The CDR3 is made up of 13 amino acids. Germline CDR1 reads SQVTM; CDR2 reads ANQGSEA. The trim removed 6 bases at V and 5 bases at J, leaving 9 bases unmatched. This CDR3 is CSVDTGETTEAFF. The CDR3 DNA follows: TGCAGCGTAGATACAGGGGAGACAACTGAAGCTTTCTTT.

This clone was counted a single time. The chain combines TRBV7-8 with TRBJ2-1; 8 bases line up with TRBD2. With V trimmed by 4 bases and J by 3 bases, 5 bases remained unmatched. The CDR3 totals 15 residues. CDR1 and CDR2 from the germline V gene are SGHVS and FQNEAQ. This CDR3 is CASSSLAGIYNEQFF. In nucleotides, the CDR3 is TGTGCCAGCAGCTCGCTAGCGGGTATCTACAATGAGCAGTTCTTC.

The rearrangement uses TRBV27 and TRBJ1-1, with D perhaps matching TRBD1 (6 bases). Germline V CDR1 and CDR2: MNHEY, SMNVEV (reference sequence). The CDR3 covers 16 residues. The V and J ends lost 6 bases and 1 base respectively, with 18 bases between them. CDR3 DNA: TGTGCCAGCAGCCCCCTAGGGGGAATCTGGAACACTGAAGCTTTCTTT. Translation gives CASSPLGGIWNTEAFF.

The chain carries TRBV29-1 and TRBJ2-2; D remains unclear. This CDR3 spans 11 amino acids. Germline assignment: CDR1 SQVTM and CDR2 ANQGSEA. V was trimmed by 4 bases and J by 7 bases, leaving 7 bases between them. For the CDR3, the DNA is TGCAGCGTTGTTCATCGCGGGGAGCTGTTTTTT. Protein sequence: CSVVHRGELFF.

This chain connects TRBV10-1 to TRBJ1-2, with 8 bases identical to TRBD1. The CDR3 has 14 amino acids. Trimming took 5 bases from V and 3 from J; bases not matched to a gene: 5. Per germline, CDR1 WNHNN and CDR2 SYGVQD (reference sequence). The CDR3 loop is CASSPSGGDYGYTF. In nucleotides, the CDR3 is TGCGCCAGCAGTCCTTCAGGGGGCGACTATGGCTACACCTTC.

This clone was observed a handful of times. The chain carries TRBV6-5 and TRBJ2-2; D is ambiguous. The germline CDR1 and CDR2 sequences are MNHEY and SVGAGI. The CDR3 is 15 amino acids. The V gene lost 3 bases and the J gene lost 4 bases, with 12 bases spanning the gap. DNA of the CDR3: TGTGCCAGCAGTTATAACCCCCCGGGCACCGGGGAGCTGTTTTTT. This gives the protein CASSYNPPGTGELFF.

The chain links TRBV6-6 to TRBJ1-4; no reliable D call. CDR3 length equals 13 residues. CDR1 and CDR2 from the germline V gene are MNHNY and SVGAGI (reference sequence). Deletions cut 6 bases from V and 4 bases from J, with 9 bases between. The CDR3 protein is CASSGSFNEKLFF. The CDR3, as DNA: TGTGCCAGCAGCGGGAGTTTTAATGAAAAACTGTTTTTT.

V and J are TRBV7-9 and TRBJ2-1; TRBD2 matches 8 bases. The CDR3 extends over 15 amino acids. V shed 5 bases, J shed 8 bases, and the junction held 11 bases outside the gene matches. CDR1 and CDR2 (germline): SEHNR, FQNEAQ (reference sequence). CDR3 protein: CASSTTNGGADEQFF. The DNA of the CDR3 is TGTGCCAGCAGCACTACAAACGGGGGGGCGGATGAGCAGTTCTTC.

The gene calls are TRBV2 and TRBJ1-2; TRBD1 matches 9 bases. In germline, CDR1 is SNHLY, CDR2 FYNNEI. The CDR3 has 15 amino acids. With V trimmed by 8 bases and J by 8 bases, 15 bases remained unmatched. CDR3 in amino acids: CASRDRVTLGVGYTF. CDR3 DNA sequence: TGTGCCAGCCGGGACAGGGTAACATTAGGGGTAGGCTACACCTTC.